This T cell receptor (beta chain) was recovered during a study of blood T cell repertoires in COVID-19. TCRdb's copy holds only in-frame clones and misses some; the assay was immunoSEQ multiplex PCR. The sample records some 400,000 clones, approximately 80% being singletons. CDR1 and CDR2 (germline): SEHNR, FQNEAQ (reference sequence). The CDR3 length is 17 residues. The trim removed 4 bases at V and 4 bases at J, leaving 12 bases unmatched. V and J are TRBV7-9 and TRBJ1-1, with 10 bases that match TRBD1. The origin of this receptor is a human donor with acute or convalescent COVID-19. The donor label of this sample is uncertain. Source material: peripheral blood. As DNA, the CDR3 is TGTGCCAGCAGCTCGGAGACAGGGGGCGGGCGGGGCACTGAAGCTTTCTTT. This encodes CASSSETGGGRGTEAFF.